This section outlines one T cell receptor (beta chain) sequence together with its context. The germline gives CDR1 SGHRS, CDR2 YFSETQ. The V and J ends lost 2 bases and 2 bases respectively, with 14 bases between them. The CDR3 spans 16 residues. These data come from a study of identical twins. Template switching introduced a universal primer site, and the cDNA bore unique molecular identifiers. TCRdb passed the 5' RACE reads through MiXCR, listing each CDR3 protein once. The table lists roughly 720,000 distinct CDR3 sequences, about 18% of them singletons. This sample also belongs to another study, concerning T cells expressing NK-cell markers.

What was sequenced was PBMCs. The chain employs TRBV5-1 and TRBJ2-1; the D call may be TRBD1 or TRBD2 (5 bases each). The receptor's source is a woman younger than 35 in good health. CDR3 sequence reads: CASSFDVGATYNEQFF. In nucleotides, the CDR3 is TGCGCCAGCAGCTTTGATGTCGGGGCTACCTACAATGAGCAGTTCTTC. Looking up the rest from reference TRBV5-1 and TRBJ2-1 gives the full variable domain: KAGVTQTPRYLIKTRGQQVTLSCSPISGHRSVSWYQQTPGQGLQFLFEYFSETQRNKGNFPGRFSGRQFSNSRSEMNVSTLELGDSALYLCASSFDVGATYNEQFFGPGTRLTVL.